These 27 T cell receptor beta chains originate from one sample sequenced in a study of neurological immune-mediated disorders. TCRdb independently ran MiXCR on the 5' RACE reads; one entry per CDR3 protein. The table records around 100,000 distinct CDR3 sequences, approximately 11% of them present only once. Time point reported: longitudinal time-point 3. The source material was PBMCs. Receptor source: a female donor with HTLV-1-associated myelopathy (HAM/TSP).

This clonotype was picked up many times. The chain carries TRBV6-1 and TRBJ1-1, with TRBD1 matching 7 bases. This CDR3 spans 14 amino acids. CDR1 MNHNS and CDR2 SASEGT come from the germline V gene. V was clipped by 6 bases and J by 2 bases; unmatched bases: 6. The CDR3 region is CASRGTGDNTEAFF. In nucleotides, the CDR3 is TGTGCCAGCAGGGGAACAGGGGATAACACTGAAGCTTTCTTT.

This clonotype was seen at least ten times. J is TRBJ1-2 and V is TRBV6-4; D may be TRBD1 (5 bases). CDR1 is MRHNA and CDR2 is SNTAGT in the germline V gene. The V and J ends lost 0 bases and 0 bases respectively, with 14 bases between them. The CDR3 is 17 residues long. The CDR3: CASSDSEGRQANYGYTF. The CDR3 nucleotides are TGTGCCAGCAGTGACTCAGAGGGGCGACAAGCTAACTATGGCTACACCTTC.

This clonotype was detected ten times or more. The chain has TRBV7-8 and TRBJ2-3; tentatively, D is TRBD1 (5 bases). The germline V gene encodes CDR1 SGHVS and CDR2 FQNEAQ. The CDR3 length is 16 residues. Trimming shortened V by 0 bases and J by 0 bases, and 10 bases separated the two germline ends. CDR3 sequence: CASSLAQRGSTDTQYF. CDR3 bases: TGTGCCAGCAGCTTAGCGCAAAGGGGAAGCACAGATACGCAGTATTTT. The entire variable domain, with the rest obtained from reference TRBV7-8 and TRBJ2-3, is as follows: GAGVSQSPRYKVAKRGQDVALRCDPISGHVSLFWYQQALGQGPEFLTYFQNEAQLDKSGLPSDRFFAERPEGSVSTLKIQRTQQEDSAVYLCASSLAQRGSTDTQYFGPGTRLTVL.

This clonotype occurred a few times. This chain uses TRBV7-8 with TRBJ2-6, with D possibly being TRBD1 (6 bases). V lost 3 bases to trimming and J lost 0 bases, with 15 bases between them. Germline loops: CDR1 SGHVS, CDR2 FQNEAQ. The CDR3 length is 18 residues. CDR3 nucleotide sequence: TGTGCCAGCAGCTTGACGGGACATCCGAACTCTGGGGCCAACGTCCTGACTTTC. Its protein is CASSLTGHPNSGANVLTF.

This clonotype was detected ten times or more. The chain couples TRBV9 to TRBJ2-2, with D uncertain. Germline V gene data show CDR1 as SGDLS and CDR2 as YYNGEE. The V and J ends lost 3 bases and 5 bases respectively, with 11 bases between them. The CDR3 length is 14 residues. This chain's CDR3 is CASSDLVGTGELFF. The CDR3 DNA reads TGTGCCAGCAGCGACCTCGTGGGAACCGGGGAGCTGTTTTTT.

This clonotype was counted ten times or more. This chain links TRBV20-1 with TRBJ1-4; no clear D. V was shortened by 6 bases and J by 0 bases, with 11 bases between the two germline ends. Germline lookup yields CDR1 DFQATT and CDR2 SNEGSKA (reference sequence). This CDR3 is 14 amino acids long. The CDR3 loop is CSAVTSTTNEKLFF. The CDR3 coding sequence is TGCAGTGCGGTAACAAGCACAACTAATGAAAAACTGTTTTTT.

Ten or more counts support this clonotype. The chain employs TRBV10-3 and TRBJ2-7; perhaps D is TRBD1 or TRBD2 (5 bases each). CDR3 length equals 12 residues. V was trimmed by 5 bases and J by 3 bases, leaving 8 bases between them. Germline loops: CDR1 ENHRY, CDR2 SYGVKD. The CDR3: CAISTGLYEQYF. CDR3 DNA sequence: TGTGCCATCAGTACAGGACTCTACGAGCAGTACTTC.

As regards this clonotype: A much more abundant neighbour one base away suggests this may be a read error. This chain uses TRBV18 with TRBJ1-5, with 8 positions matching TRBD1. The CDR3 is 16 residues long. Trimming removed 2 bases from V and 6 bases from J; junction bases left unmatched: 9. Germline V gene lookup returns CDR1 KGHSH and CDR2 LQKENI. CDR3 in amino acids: CASSPSGGAGSQPQHF. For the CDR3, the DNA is TGTGCCAGCTCACCATCAGGGGGCGCGGGGAGTCAGCCCCAGCATTTT.

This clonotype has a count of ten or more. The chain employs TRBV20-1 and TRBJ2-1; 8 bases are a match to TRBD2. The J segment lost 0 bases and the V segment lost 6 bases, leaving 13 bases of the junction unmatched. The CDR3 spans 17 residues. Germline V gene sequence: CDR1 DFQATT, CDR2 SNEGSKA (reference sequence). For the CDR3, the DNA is TGCAGTGCCCCTCGGCAGTCGGGGGGGCGCTCCTACAATGAGCAGTTCTTC. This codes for CSAPRQSGGRSYNEQFF.

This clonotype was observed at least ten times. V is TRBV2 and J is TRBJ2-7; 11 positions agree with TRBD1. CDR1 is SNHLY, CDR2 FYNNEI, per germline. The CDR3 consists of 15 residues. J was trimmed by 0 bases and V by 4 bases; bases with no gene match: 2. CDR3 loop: CASSVGTGGSYEQYF. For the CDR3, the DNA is TGTGCCAGCAGTGTTGGGACAGGGGGCTCCTACGAGCAGTACTTC.

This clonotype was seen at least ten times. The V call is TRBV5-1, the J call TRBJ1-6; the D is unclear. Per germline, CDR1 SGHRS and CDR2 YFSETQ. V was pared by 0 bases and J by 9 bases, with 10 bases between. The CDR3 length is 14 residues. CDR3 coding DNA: TGCGCCAGCAGCTTGGATACCCTAGGTTCACCCCTCCACTTT. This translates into CASSLDTLGSPLHF.

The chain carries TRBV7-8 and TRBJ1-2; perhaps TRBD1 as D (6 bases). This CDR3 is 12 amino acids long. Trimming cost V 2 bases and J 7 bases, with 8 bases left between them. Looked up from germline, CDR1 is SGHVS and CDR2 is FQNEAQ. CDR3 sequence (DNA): TGTGCCAGCAGCTTACTGGGGGCTGGCTACACCTTC. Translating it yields CASSLLGAGYTF. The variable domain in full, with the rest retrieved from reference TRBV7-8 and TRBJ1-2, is GAGVSQSPRYKVAKRGQDVALRCDPISGHVSLFWYQQALGQGPEFLTYFQNEAQLDKSGLPSDRFFAERPEGSVSTLKIQRTQQEDSAVYLCASSLLGAGYTFGSGTRLTVV.

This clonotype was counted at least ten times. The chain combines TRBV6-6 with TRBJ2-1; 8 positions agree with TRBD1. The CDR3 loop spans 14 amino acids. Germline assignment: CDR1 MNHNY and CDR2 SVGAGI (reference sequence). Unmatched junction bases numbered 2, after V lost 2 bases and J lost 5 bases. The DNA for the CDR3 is TGTGCCAGCAGTTACGGGACAGGACACAATGAGCAGTTCTTC. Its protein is CASSYGTGHNEQFF.

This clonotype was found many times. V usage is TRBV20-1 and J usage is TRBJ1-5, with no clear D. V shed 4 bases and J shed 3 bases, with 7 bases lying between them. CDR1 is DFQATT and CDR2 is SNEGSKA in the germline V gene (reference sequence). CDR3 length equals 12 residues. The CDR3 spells CSATRPNQPQHF. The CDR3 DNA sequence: TGCAGTGCTACACGTCCCAATCAGCCCCAGCATTTT.

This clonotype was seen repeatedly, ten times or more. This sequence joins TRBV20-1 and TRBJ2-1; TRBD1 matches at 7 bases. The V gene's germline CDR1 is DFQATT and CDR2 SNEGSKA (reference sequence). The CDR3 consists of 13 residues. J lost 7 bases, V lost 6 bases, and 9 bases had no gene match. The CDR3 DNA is TGCAGTGCCCCCCAGGGGGTGGGGAATGAGCAGTTCTTC. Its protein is CSAPQGVGNEQFF.

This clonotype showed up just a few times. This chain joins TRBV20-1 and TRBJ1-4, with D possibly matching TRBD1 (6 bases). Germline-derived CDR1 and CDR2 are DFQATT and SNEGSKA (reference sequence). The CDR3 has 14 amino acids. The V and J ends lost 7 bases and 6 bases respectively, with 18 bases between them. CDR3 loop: CSVREGGKDEKLFF. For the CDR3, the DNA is TGCAGTGTCCGGGAAGGGGGAAAGGATGAAAAACTGTTTTTT.

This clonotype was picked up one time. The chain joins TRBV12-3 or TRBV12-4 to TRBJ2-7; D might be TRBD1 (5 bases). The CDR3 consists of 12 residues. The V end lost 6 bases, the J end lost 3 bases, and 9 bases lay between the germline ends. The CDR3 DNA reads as TGTGCCAGCAGCCGGCAGGGCTACGAGCAGTACTTC. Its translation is CASSRQGYEQYF.

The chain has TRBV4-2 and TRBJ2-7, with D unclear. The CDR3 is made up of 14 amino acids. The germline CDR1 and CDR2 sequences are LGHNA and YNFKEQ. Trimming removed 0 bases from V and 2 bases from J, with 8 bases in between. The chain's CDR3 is CASSQEGPPYEQYF. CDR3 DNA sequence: TGTGCCAGCAGCCAAGAAGGCCCCCCCTACGAGCAGTACTTC.

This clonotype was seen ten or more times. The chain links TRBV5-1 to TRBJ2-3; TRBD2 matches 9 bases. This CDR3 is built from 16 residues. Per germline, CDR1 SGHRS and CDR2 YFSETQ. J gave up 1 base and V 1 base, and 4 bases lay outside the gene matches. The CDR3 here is CASSLLTSGRTDTQYF. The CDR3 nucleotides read TGCGCCAGCAGCTTGTTGACTAGCGGACGCACAGATACGCAGTATTTT. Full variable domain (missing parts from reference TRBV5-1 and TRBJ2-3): KAGVTQTPRYLIKTRGQQVTLSCSPISGHRSVSWYQQTPGQGLQFLFEYFSETQRNKGNFPGRFSGRQFSNSRSEMNVSTLELGDSALYLCASSLLTSGRTDTQYFGPGTRLTVL.

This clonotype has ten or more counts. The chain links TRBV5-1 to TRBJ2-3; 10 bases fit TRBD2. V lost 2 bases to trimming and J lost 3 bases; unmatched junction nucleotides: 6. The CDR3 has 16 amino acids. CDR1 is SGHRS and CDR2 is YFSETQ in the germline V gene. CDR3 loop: CASSFRLAGETDTQYF. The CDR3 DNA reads TGCGCCAGCAGCTTCAGGCTAGCGGGGGAGACAGATACGCAGTATTTT.

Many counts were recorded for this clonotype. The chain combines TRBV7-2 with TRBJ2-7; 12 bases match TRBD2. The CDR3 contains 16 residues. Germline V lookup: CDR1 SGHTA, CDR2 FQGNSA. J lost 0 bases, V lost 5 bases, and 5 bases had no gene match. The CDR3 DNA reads TGTGCCAGCAGCATCCTGACTAGCGGGAGCTCCTACGAGCAGTACTTC. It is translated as CASSILTSGSSYEQYF.

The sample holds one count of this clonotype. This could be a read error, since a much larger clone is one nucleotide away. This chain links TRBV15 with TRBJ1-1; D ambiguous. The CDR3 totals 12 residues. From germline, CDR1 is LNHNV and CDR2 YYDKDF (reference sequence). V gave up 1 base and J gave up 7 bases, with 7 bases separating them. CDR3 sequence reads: CATSRVGGEAFF. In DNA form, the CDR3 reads TGTGCCACCAGCAGAGTCGGCGGTGAAGCTTTCTTT.

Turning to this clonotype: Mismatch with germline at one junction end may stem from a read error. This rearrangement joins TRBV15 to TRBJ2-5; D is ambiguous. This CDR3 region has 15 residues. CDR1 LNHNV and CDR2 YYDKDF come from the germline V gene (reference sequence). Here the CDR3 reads CATSSVGKVLETQYF. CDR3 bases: TGTGCTACCAGCAGCGTTGGAAAGGTTTTGGAGACCCAGTACTTC.

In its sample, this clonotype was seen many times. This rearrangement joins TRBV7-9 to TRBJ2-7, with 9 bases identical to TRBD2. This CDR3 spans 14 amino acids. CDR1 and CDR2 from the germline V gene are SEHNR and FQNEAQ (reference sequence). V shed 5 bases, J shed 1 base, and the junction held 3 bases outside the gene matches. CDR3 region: CASSRSGGSYEQYF. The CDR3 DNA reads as TGTGCCAGCAGCCGTAGCGGGGGATCCTACGAGCAGTACTTC.

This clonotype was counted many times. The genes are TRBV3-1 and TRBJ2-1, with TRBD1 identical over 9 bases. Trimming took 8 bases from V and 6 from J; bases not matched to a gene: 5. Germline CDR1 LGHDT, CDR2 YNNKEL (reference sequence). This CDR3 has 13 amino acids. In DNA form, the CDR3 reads TGTGCCAGCGGGACAGGGTCGTCCAATGAGCAGTTCTTC. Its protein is CASGTGSSNEQFF.

The CDR3 DNA is TGTGCCAGCAGTACCCACGACAGTGGCAGAAGGGGGATCCAGTACTTC. Its protein product is CASSTHDSGRRGIQYF. J is TRBJ2-5 and V is TRBV6-5, with D tentatively TRBD1 (6 bases). CDR1 and CDR2 from the germline V gene are MNHEY and SVGAGI. This CDR3 is 16 amino acids long. V was cut by 5 bases and J by 10 bases, with 26 bases left in between.

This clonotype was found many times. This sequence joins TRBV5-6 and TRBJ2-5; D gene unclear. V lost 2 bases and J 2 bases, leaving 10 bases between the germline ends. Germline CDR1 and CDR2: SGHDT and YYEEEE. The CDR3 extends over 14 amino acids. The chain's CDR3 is CASSFVSSQETQYF. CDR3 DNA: TGTGCCAGCAGCTTTGTTTCGAGTCAAGAGACCCAGTACTTC. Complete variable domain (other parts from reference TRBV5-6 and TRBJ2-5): DAGVTQSPTHLIKTRGQQVTLRCSPKSGHDTVSWYQQALGQGPQFIFQYYEEEERQRGNFPDRFSGHQFPNYSSELNVNALLLGDSALYLCASSFVSSQETQYFGPGTRLLVL.